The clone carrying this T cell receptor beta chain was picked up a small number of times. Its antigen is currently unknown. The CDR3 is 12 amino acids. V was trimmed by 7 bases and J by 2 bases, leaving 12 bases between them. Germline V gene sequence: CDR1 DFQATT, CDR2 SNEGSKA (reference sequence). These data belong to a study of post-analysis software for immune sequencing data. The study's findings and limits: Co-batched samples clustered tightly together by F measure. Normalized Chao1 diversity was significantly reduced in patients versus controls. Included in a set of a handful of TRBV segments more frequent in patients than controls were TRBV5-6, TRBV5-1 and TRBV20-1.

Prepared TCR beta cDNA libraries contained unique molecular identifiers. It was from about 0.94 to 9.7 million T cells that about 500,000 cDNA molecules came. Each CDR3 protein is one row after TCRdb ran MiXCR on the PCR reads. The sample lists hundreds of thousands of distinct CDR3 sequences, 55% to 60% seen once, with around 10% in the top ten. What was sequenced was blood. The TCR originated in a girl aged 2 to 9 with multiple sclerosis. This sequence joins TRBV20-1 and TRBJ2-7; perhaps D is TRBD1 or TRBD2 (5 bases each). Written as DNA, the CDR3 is TGCAGTGGTGGGGCGGGCCCCTACGAGCAGTACTTC. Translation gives CSGGAGPYEQYF.